The 7 T cell receptor beta chains below were found in one sample sequenced in a study of cytomegalovirus exposure and HLA in healthy donors. PCR involved 60 Vbeta and 13 Jbeta primers. TCRdb keeps only in-frame clones here, not all; method: immunoSEQ multiplex PCR. The sample yields about 92,000 clones, around 85% seen once. The sample comprised PBMCs. Receptors originate from a girl aged 2 to 10 in good health and CMV-seropositive.

This sequence joins TRBV20-1 and TRBJ1-4, with D unclear. The CDR3 totals 11 residues. The V gene lost 8 bases and the J gene lost 0 bases, with 4 bases spanning the gap. Germline CDR1 reads DFQATT; CDR2 reads SNEGSKA (reference sequence). The CDR3 region is CSPTTNEKLFF. The DNA for the CDR3 is TGCAGTCCAACAACTAATGAAAAACTGTTTTTT.

The genes are TRBV27 and TRBJ1-5; 7 bases align to TRBD1. Germline V gene sequence: CDR1 MNHEY, CDR2 SMNVEV (reference sequence). The J segment lost 4 bases and the V segment lost 0 bases, leaving 3 bases of the junction unmatched. The CDR3 contains 15 residues. CDR3 nucleotide sequence: TGTGCCAGCAGTTTATCGAAACAGGGGAATCAGCCCCAGCATTTT. Translation gives CASSLSKQGNQPQHF.

The V call is TRBV10-3, the J call TRBJ2-6; TRBD2 matches at 8 bases. This CDR3 has 15 residues. The germline V gene encodes CDR1 ENHRY and CDR2 SYGVKD. V dropped 3 bases and J dropped 2; count of bases not matched to a gene: 0. CDR3 loop: CAISEAGAGANVLTF. The CDR3 nucleotides read TGTGCCATCAGTGAAGCGGGGGCTGGGGCCAACGTCCTGACTTTC.

The chain combines TRBV27 with TRBJ2-7; D gene ambiguous. The germline CDR1 and CDR2 sequences are MNHEY and SMNVEV (reference sequence). Trimming left V 3 bases short and J 0 bases short, with 6 bases between. This CDR3 is built from 13 residues. The CDR3 sequence: CASSLPGSYEQYF. CDR3 nucleotides: TGTGCCAGCAGTTTGCCGGGCTCCTACGAGCAGTACTTC.

The count of this clone is one. The chain combines TRBV29-1 with TRBJ2-7; D gene uncertain. Trimming removed 2 bases from V and 2 bases from J, with 10 bases in between. The CDR3 has 13 amino acids. Per germline, CDR1 SQVTM and CDR2 ANQGSEA. The CDR3 loop reads CSVERRGPYEQYF. The CDR3 DNA is TGCAGCGTTGAAAGGCGAGGCCCCTACGAGCAGTACTTC.

This clone was recorded only once. The gene calls are TRBV11-3 and TRBJ1-3; D remains unclear. CDR1 and CDR2 (germline): SGHNT, YENEEA. Trimming pared 4 bases from V and 4 bases from J, leaving 2 bases between. There are 11 residues in the CDR3. This CDR3 is CASSSGNTIYF. The CDR3 DNA sequence: TGTGCCAGCAGCTCGGGAAACACCATATATTTT. The full variable domain, in which reference TRBV11-3 and TRBJ1-3 provide the parts outside the CDR3, is EAGVVQSPRYKIIEKKQPVAFWCNPISGHNTLYWYLQNLGQGPELLIRYENEEAVDDSQLPKDRFSAERLKGVDSTLKIQPAELGDSAVYLCASSSGNTIYFGEGSWLTVV.

The CDR3 DNA is TGTGCCAGCAGCCGCGGGACAGGGGAAAGGCAGCCCCAGCATTTT. Translating gives CASSRGTGERQPQHF. This chain joins TRBV6-5 and TRBJ1-5; 10 nucleotides line up with TRBD1. From germline, CDR1 is MNHEY and CDR2 SVGAGI. This CDR3 contains 15 residues. V shed 6 bases, J shed 7 bases, and the junction held 9 bases outside the gene matches.